This T cell receptor (beta chain) is from a study of blood T cells in healthy people across ages. Each donor had around 11 milliliters of peripheral blood drawn. A few counts support this clonotype. Alongside a J-beta primer mix, a sample-barcoded 5' primer served in a second PCR lasting about 7 to 11 cycles. Using its own MiXCR run on the 5' RACE reads, TCRdb lists one record per CDR3 protein. The sample shows under 1,100,000 distinct CDR3 sequences, less than 25% of them seen only once. This CDR3 is built from 19 residues. Germline V gene lookup returns CDR1 MNHNS and CDR2 SASEGT. With 5 bases clipped from V and 10 bases from J, the junction kept 22 bases outside the gene matches. The sample also formed part of further work on T cells of mothers and their children. That paper adds: Each mother yielded more than 9 million TCR beta CDR3 reads. Each child yielded millions of reads.

This chain connects TRBV6-1 to TRBJ2-1; 11 positions agree with TRBD2. The sequence came from a girl aged 2-10 years in good health. What was sequenced was blood. In nucleotides, the CDR3 is TGTGCCAGCAGTAGCCCACATCTAGCGGGAGGAAAGAGGGGCGGGGAGCAGTTCTTC. This codes for CASSSPHLAGGKRGGEQFF.